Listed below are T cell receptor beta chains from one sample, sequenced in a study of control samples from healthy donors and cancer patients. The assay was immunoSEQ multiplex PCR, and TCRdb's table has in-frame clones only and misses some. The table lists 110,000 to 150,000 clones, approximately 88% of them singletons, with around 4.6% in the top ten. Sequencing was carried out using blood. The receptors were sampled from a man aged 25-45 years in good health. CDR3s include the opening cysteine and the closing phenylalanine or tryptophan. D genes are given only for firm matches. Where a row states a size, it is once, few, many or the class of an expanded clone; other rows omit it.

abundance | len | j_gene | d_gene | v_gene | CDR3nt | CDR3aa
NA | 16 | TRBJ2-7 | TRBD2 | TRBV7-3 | TGTGCCAGCAGCTTAAAGTGGATAGCGGGGGTTATCGAGCAGTACTTC | CASSLKWIAGVIEQYF
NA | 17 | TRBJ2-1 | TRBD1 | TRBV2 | TGTGCCAGCAGTGAAGAACCCGGGACAGGGAACCTTGGTGAGCAGTTCTTC | CASSEEPGTGNLGEQFF
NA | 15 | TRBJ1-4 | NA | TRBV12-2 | TGTGCAAGTCGTTCCGAAGACAGGCTCAATGAAAAACTGTTTTTT | CASRSEDRLNEKLFF
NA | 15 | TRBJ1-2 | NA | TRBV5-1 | TGCGCCAGCAGCTTGGAGCCCCGGGGGGCGGATGGCTACACCTTC | CASSLEPRGADGYTF
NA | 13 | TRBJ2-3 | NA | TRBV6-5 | TGTGCCAGCAGTTTCCGACAGACAGATACGCAGTATTTT | CASSFRQTDTQYF
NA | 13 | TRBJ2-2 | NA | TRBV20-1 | TGCAGTGCTAGTCTCGGGGCCCCCGGGGAGCTGTTTTTT | CSASLGAPGELFF
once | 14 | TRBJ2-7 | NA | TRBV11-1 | TGTGCCAGCAGCTTAAGGGCTAGCATTACCGAGCAGTACTTC | CASSLRASITEQYF
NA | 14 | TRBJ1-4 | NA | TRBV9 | TGTGCCAGCATCACTGGTGGCTTGGGTGAAAAACTGTTTTTT | CASITGGLGEKLFF
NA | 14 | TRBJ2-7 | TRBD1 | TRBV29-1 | TGCAGCGTTGCTGGACAGGGGGGATCGTACGAGCAGTACTTC | CSVAGQGGSYEQYF
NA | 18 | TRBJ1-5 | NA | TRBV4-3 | TGCGCCAGCAGCCAGGAAGAAAGACGGGAGCTTAGCAATCAGCCCCAGCATTTT | CASSQEERRELSNQPQHF
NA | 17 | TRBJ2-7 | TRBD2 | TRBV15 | TGTGCCACCAGCCCAAGCGGGGGCGGGAGGCATTCCTACGAGCAGTACTTC | CATSPSGGGRHSYEQYF
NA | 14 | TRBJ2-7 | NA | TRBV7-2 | TGTGCCAGCAGCTTAGCGCCTAATCCCTACGAGCAGTACTTC | CASSLAPNPYEQYF
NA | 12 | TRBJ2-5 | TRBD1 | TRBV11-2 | TGTGCCTCAAGGGGGCCATGGGAGACCCAGTACTTC | CASRGPWETQYF
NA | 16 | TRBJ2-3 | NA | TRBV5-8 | TGTGCCAGCATCCCCAGGGACGGTTCTAGCACAGATACGCAGTATTTT | CASIPRDGSSTDTQYF
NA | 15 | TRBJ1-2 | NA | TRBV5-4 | TGTGCCAGCAGCCCTGGGACGGATACTGGCTATGGCTACACCTTC | CASSPGTDTGYGYTF
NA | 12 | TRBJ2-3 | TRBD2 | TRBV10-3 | TGTGCCATCAGTGGGGGGGGAGATACGCAGTATTTT | CAISGGGDTQYF
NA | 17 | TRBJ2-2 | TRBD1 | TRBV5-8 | TGTGCCAGCAGCAGGGGACAGGGGGCGTTTGGCACCGGGGAGCTGTTTTTT | CASSRGQGAFGTGELFF
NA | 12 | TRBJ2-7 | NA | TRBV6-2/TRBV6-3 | TGTGCCAGCAGTTATGAGTCCGGCGAGCAGTACTTC | CASSYESGEQYF
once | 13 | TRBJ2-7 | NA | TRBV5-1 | TGCGCCAGCAGCTTGGATTTAGCAGACGAGCAGTACTTC | CASSLDLADEQYF
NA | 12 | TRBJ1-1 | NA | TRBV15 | TGTGCCACCAGCAGCCGGGGGTTTGAAGCTTTCTTT | CATSSRGFEAFF
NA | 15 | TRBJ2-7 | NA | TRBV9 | TGTGCCAGCAGCGTAGGAGCGGGACACTCCTACGAGCAGTACTTC | CASSVGAGHSYEQYF
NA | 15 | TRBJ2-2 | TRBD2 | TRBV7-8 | TGTGCCAGCAGCCCACGGACTAGTGAAGCCGGGGAGCTGTTTTTT | CASSPRTSEAGELFF
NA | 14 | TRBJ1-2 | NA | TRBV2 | TGTGCCAGCAGGGATGACAACTGGCGCTATGGCTACACCTTC | CASRDDNWRYGYTF
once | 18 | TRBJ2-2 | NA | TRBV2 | TGTGCCAGCAGCTACGATAAGACAGTCAACGCGAACACCGGGGAGCTGTTTTTT | CASSYDKTVNANTGELFF
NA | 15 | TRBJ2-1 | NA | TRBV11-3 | TGTGCCAGCAGCCCTATGGCGGGACAGAATAATGAGCAGTTCTTC | CASSPMAGQNNEQFF
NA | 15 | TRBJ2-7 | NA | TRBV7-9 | TGTGCCAGCAGCAAAAACAGTATTAGCTCCTACGAGCAGTACTTC | CASSKNSISSYEQYF
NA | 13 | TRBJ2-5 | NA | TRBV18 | TGTGCCAGCTCACCTGGAGGCGGAGAGACCCAGTACTTC | CASSPGGGETQYF
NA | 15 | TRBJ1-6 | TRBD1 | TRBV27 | TGTGCCAGCAGTACGGGACAGGGGATTGTTTCACCCCTCCACTTT | CASSTGQGIVSPLHF
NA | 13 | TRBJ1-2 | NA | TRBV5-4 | TGTGCCAGCAGCGGGGCCGTCCCTTATGGCTACACCTTC | CASSGAVPYGYTF
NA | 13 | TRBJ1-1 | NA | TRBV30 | TGTGCCTGGAGTGTACAGGAGAACACTGAAGCTTTCTTT | CAWSVQENTEAFF
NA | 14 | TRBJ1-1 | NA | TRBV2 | TGTGCCAGCAGTGCATTAGGCAGGGAGACTGAAGCTTTCTTT | CASSALGRETEAFF
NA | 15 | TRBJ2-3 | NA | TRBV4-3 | TGCGCCAGCAGCCAAGAGGGACAAAGCACAGATACGCAGTATTTT | CASSQEGQSTDTQYF
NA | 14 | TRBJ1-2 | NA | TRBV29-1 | TGCAGCGCTACCAGGGGAGCCCAGCCCAGTGGCTACACCTTC | CSATRGAQPSGYTF
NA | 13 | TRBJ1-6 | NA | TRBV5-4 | TGTGCCACCAGCTTGAGGGACAATTCACCCCTCCACTTT | CATSLRDNSPLHF
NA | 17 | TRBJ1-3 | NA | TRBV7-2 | TGTGCCAGCAGCCCACCCGGGGGGGCTGCCTCTGGAAACACCATATATTTT | CASSPPGGAASGNTIYF
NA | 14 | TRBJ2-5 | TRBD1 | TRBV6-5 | TGTGCCAGCAGTTTACAGGGGGGTGGGGATACCCAGTACTTC | CASSLQGGGDTQYF
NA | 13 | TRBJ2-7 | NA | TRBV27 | TGTGCCAGCAGTTTATCTCAGACAGAGAGGAAGTACTTC | CASSLSQTERKYF
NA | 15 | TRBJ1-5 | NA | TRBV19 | TGTGCCAGTACCCCTGTGGGCGGCGGCAATCAGCCCCAGCATTTT | CASTPVGGGNQPQHF
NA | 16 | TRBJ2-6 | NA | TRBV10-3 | TGTGCCATCAGTGAAGGAGCTCACTCTGGGGCCAACGTCCTGACTTTC | CAISEGAHSGANVLTF
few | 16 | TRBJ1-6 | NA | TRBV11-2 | TGTGCCAGCAGCCTCGGGCCGCGGGGGGGCAATTCACCCCTCCACTTT | CASSLGPRGGNSPLHF
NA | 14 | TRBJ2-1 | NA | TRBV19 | TGTGCCAGTAGTATTCGGCAGGGGTACAATGAGCAGTTCTTC | CASSIRQGYNEQFF
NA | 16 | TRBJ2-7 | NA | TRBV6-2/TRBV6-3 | TGTGCCAGCAGCCCACTGACAGGAGACTACTCCTACGAGCAGTACTTC | CASSPLTGDYSYEQYF
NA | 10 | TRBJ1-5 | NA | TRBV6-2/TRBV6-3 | TGTGCCAGCAGTTATGAGCCCCAGCATTTT | CASSYEPQHF
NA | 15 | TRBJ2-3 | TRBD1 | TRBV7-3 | TGTGCCAGCAGCTCCGGGACAGGGATTTCAGATACGCAGTATTTT | CASSSGTGISDTQYF
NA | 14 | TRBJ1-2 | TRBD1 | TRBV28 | TGTGCCAGCAGTTTAAGGGGGCGCAACTATGGCTACACCTTC | CASSLRGRNYGYTF
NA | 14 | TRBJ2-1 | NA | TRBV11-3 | TGTGCCAGCAGCCCCCGATCAGGGTACAATGAGCAGTTCTTC | CASSPRSGYNEQFF
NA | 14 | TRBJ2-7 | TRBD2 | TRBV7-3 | TGTGCCAGCAGCTCTAGCGGGGGGGCCCGGGAGCAGTACTTC | CASSSSGGAREQYF